The 17 T cell receptor beta chains presented below share a single source sample, sequenced in a study of CD8+ T cells in alopecia areata. It was cDNA, reverse transcribed from extracted RNA, that served as the sequencing template. Clones were read by immunoSEQ multiplex PCR, and TCRdb kept only the in-frame ones, dropping some. The data show some 100,000 clones, approximately 52% seen once. Stated treatment: oral pan-JAK inhibitor, 5-10 mg twice daily. The sample in question was CD8+ T cells sorted from blood, obtained at week 4, from a patient treated with tofacitinib. All receptors come from a human donor with alopecia areata.

The rearrangement links TRBV27 to TRBJ1-1; possible D gene TRBD1, 5 bases. The CDR3 has 11 residues. The germline V and J ends were trimmed by 6 bases and 6 bases, with 8 bases remaining between them. Germline-derived CDR1 and CDR2 are MNHEY and SMNVEV (reference sequence). The CDR3 region has the DNA TGTGCCAGCAGCCAGGGCGCTGAAGCTTTCTTT. Residues: CASSQGAEAFF.

The V call is TRBV30, the J call TRBJ1-2, with 8 bases matching TRBD1. The CDR3 runs 11 residues. Trimming at V came to 5 bases and at J to 6 bases, leaving 2 bases not matched to a gene. Germline V lookup: CDR1 GTSNPN, CDR2 SVGIG (reference sequence). The CDR3 protein is CAWLTGDGYTF. The CDR3 coding sequence is TGTGCCTGGTTGACAGGGGATGGCTACACCTTC.

The gene calls are TRBV29-1 and TRBJ2-7; no clear D gene. This CDR3 contains 15 residues. The germline V and J ends were trimmed by 3 bases and 0 bases, with 15 bases remaining between them. Germline lookup yields CDR1 SQVTM and CDR2 ANQGSEA. The CDR3 DNA sequence: TGCAGCGTTGAGGCCAATGATATGGGCTCCTACGAGCAGTACTTC. It encodes CSVEANDMGSYEQYF.

The rearrangement joins TRBV30 to TRBJ2-7; D is perhaps TRBD1 (5 bases). This CDR3 spans 11 amino acids. Germline CDR1 GTSNPN, CDR2 SVGIG (reference sequence). The V and J ends lost 2 bases and 6 bases respectively, with 8 bases between them. CDR3 region: CAWSQGSEQYF. In DNA form, the CDR3 reads TGTGCCTGGAGTCAGGGATCCGAGCAGTACTTC.

The rearrangement uses TRBV7-8 and TRBJ2-1, with TRBD1 as a possible D gene (6 bases). This CDR3 region has 14 residues. CDR1 is SGHVS and CDR2 is FQNEAQ in the germline V gene. V lost 5 bases and J 12 bases, leaving 20 bases between the germline ends. The CDR3, as DNA: TGTGCCAGCAGCCCTAGAGGGGGTTGGGACCGGCAGTTCTTC. Translated, it gives CASSPRGGWDRQFF.

The chain recombines TRBV29-1 with TRBJ2-7; 8 bases are shared with TRBD1. This CDR3 spans 12 amino acids. Germline trimming cut 6 bases from V and 7 bases from J; bases unmatched to any gene: 8. Germline CDR1 is SQVTM and CDR2 is ANQGSEA. CDR3 nucleotide sequence: TGCAGCGTCCAGGAGACAGGGGATGAGCAGTACTTC. This sequence encodes CSVQETGDEQYF.

This clone was found a few times. The gene calls are TRBV30 and TRBJ2-7; 7 positions match TRBD1. The CDR3 loop spans 12 amino acids. Losses at the gene ends were 3 bases for V and 3 bases for J; bases not matched to a gene: 2. CDR1 and CDR2 from the germline V gene are GTSNPN and SVGIG (reference sequence). In nucleotides, the CDR3 is TGTGCCTGGAGGGGACAGAGCTACGAGCAGTACTTC. It is translated as CAWRGQSYEQYF.

The CDR3 bases are TGTGCCAGCAGCACACACATCACAGATACGCAGTATTTT. Protein: CASSTHITDTQYF. The chain joins TRBV5-4 to TRBJ2-3; D call uncertain. The CDR3 is made up of 13 amino acids. V lost 4 bases and J lost 2, with 8 bases in between. Germline CDR1 and CDR2: SGHNT and YYREEE (reference sequence).

This clone was recorded a few times. J is TRBJ2-1 and V is TRBV28; D unclear. Trimming removed 0 bases from V and 7 bases from J, with 7 bases in between. The CDR3 runs to 13 residues. Germline-derived CDR1 and CDR2 are MDHEN and SYDVKM. CDR3 in DNA: TGTGCCAGCAGTTTATGGTCGACAAATGAGCAGTTCTTC. Translation gives CASSLWSTNEQFF. The full variable domain, its missing parts supplied by reference TRBV28 and TRBJ2-1, is DVKVTQSSRYLVKRTGEKVFLECVQDMDHENMFWYRQDPGLGLRLIYFSYDVKMKEKGDIPEGYSVSREKKERFSLILESASTNQTSMYLCASSLWSTNEQFFGPGTRLTVL.

This chain connects TRBV30 to TRBJ2-5; the match to TRBD2 covers 11 bases. V trimming: 4 bases; J trimming: 5 bases; junction bases outside the gene matches: 6. The CDR3 length is 14 residues. The germline CDR1 and CDR2 sequences are GTSNPN and SVGIG (reference sequence). CDR3 in DNA: TGTGCCTGGACTAGCGGGGGGTTAGGTGAGACCCAGTACTTC. It yields the protein CAWTSGGLGETQYF.

This clone was picked up a small number of times. The rearrangement joins TRBV29-1 to TRBJ1-2, with D unresolved. With 5 bases removed from V and 1 base from J, the gap between germline ends came to 11 bases. The CDR3 consists of 13 residues. Germline CDR1 reads SQVTM; CDR2 reads ANQGSEA. CDR3 DNA sequence: TGCAGCGTTTTGGTCCCCCTTAACTATGGCTACACCTTC. Translating it yields CSVLVPLNYGYTF.

In regard to this clone: Mismatch with germline at one junction end may stem from a read error. J is TRBJ2-5 and V is TRBV29-1; D may match TRBD1 or TRBD2 (5 bases each). The germline CDR1 and CDR2 sequences are SQVTM and ANQGSEA. CDR3 size: 15 residues. CDR3: CSFEPPGTNQETQYF. The CDR3 bases are TGCAGCTTTGAGCCCCCCGGGACGAACCAAGAGACCCAGTACTTC.

The rearrangement joins TRBV11-2 to TRBJ2-2; unclear D gene. Germline V gene data show CDR1 as SGHAT and CDR2 as FQNNGV. V dropped 5 bases and J dropped 2 bases, with 12 bases sitting between them. This CDR3 contains 15 residues. The CDR3 here is CASSDPYHNTGELFF. CDR3 in DNA: TGTGCCAGCAGCGACCCTTATCACAACACCGGGGAGCTGTTTTTT.

The gene calls are TRBV30 and TRBJ1-2, with a possible D match to TRBD1 (5 bases). The length of the CDR3 is 11 residues. Per germline, CDR1 GTSNPN and CDR2 SVGIG (reference sequence). Trimming removed 5 bases at V and 6 bases at J, with 10 bases between. The CDR3 loop reads CAWGAEDGYTF. DNA for the CDR3: TGTGCCTGGGGGGCCGAGGATGGCTACACCTTC.

The V gene is TRBV7-6, the J gene TRBJ2-1, with 7 bases lining up with TRBD1. CDR1 and CDR2 from the germline V gene are SGHVS and FNYEAQ. The CDR3 totals 14 residues. The V gene end was trimmed by 2 bases and the J gene end by 8 bases; junction bases not matched to a gene: 6. The CDR3 here is CASSLKTGSDEQFF. In DNA, the CDR3 is TGTGCCAGCAGCTTAAAGACAGGGAGCGATGAGCAGTTCTTC. Full variable domain (rest looked up from reference TRBV7-6 and TRBJ2-1): GAGVSQSPRYKVTKRGQDVALRCDPISGHVSLYWYRQALGQGPEFLTYFNYEAQQDKSGLPNDRFSAERPEGSISTLTIQRTEQRDSAMYRCASSLKTGSDEQFFGPGTRLTVL.

This clone was seen only once. This chain joins TRBV15 and TRBJ1-2, with a weak D call TRBD1 (5 bases). Germline V gene sequence: CDR1 LNHNV, CDR2 YYDKDF (reference sequence). Deletions cut 1 base from V and 1 base from J, with 7 bases between. The CDR3 covers 14 residues. The CDR3 protein is CATSRVDSNYGYTF. CDR3 DNA sequence: TGTGCCACCAGCAGAGTCGACAGTAACTATGGCTACACCTTC.

The J gene is TRBJ1-2, the V gene TRBV5-4, with 9 bases fitting TRBD1. CDR1 is SGHNT, CDR2 YYREEE, per germline (reference sequence). CDR3 size: 14 residues. The ends lost 4 bases at V and 6 bases at J; junction bases unmatched: 7. The CDR3 sequence is CASSHGTGIDGYTF. In DNA, the CDR3 is TGTGCCAGCAGCCACGGGACAGGGATAGATGGCTACACCTTC.